Shown below are 21 T cell receptor beta chains from a single sample sequenced in a study of OX40 agonist ivuxolimab in advanced cancers. Produced via immunoSEQ multiplex PCR; TCRdb's table is partial and in-frame only. The sample has approximately 65,000 clones, roughly nine tenths seen once. This specimen was CD4+ or CD8+ T cells sorted from blood, taken in a trial of the OX40 agonist ivuxolimab. Receptor source: an adult with an advanced solid tumor such as melanoma, head and neck, liver or kidney cancer.

Notes on this clone: Additional DNA sequences in this sample encode the identical CDR3. J is TRBJ1-1 and V is TRBV18; D is uncertain. Germline loops: CDR1 KGHSH, CDR2 LQKENI. The V end was cut by 2 bases, the J end by 0 bases, with 4 bases between. The CDR3 is 13 residues long. Written as DNA, the CDR3 is TGTGCCAGCTCACCAGGTCTGAACACTGAAGCTTTCTTT. It translates to CASSPGLNTEAFF.

The CDR3 DNA sequence: TGTGCCAGCAGCCCGTTACTTTTGGCGAGGCAGGAAGCTTTCTTT. The encoded protein is CASSPLLLARQEAFF. The chain uses TRBV6-6 and TRBJ1-1; D uncertain. CDR3 length: 15 amino acids. The ends were cut back, 6 bases at V and 8 bases at J, with 22 bases in the middle. CDR1 and CDR2 from the germline V gene are MNHNY and SVGAGI (reference sequence).

The chain links TRBV5-1 to TRBJ1-5; TRBD1 matches at 7 bases. The CDR3 contains 14 residues. Germline-derived CDR1 and CDR2 are SGHRS and YFSETQ. V was pared by 2 bases and J by 4 bases, with 3 bases of the junction left unmatched. The CDR3 sequence is CASSLEGANQPQHF. The CDR3 bases are TGCGCCAGCAGCTTAGAGGGGGCGAATCAGCCCCAGCATTTT.

V is TRBV2 and J is TRBJ1-5; 9 bases are a match to TRBD1. The germline CDR1 and CDR2 sequences are SNHLY and FYNNEI. The CDR3 consists of 15 residues. Germline trimming cut 6 bases from V and 2 bases from J; bases unmatched to any gene: 5. The CDR3 protein is CASRRTGDGNQPQHF. In DNA form, the CDR3 reads TGTGCCAGCAGACGGACAGGGGATGGCAATCAGCCCCAGCATTTT. Based on the CDR3 plus reference TRBV2 and TRBJ1-5, the full variable domain is EPEVTQTPSHQVTQMGQEVILRCVPISNHLYFYWYRQILGQKVEFLVSFYNNEISEKSEIFDDQFSVERPDGSNFTLKIRSTKLEDSAMYFCASRRTGDGNQPQHFGDGTRLSIL.

The chain is built from TRBV6-1 and TRBJ2-1, with TRBD2 matching over 11 bases. V lost 4 bases and J lost 3; bases outside the gene matches: 2. There are 15 residues in the CDR3. Germline V gene sequence: CDR1 MNHNS, CDR2 SASEGT. The chain's CDR3 is CASSGTSGGYNEQFF. The CDR3 nucleotides are TGTGCCAGCAGTGGAACTAGCGGGGGCTACAATGAGCAGTTCTTC.

This clone was recorded once. The chain uses TRBV2 and TRBJ2-2; 11 nucleotides match TRBD2. The germline CDR1 and CDR2 sequences are SNHLY and FYNNEI. The CDR3 has 19 residues. The trim removed 6 bases at V and 2 bases at J, leaving 14 bases unmatched. The CDR3 DNA reads as TGTGCCAGCAGGATCGAGCGGGGACTAGCGGAAACCAACACCGGGGAGCTGTTTTTT. It encodes CASRIERGLAETNTGELFF. The complete variable domain, with remaining parts taken from reference TRBV2 and TRBJ2-2, reads EPEVTQTPSHQVTQMGQEVILRCVPISNHLYFYWYRQILGQKVEFLVSFYNNEISEKSEIFDDQFSVERPDGSNFTLKIRSTKLEDSAMYFCASRIERGLAETNTGELFFGEGSRLTVL.

The chain carries TRBV5-1 and TRBJ1-1; no reliable D call. This CDR3 contains 14 residues. CDR1 and CDR2 from the germline V gene are SGHRS and YFSETQ. Trimming left V 0 bases short and J 12 bases short, with 18 bases between. For the CDR3, the DNA is TGCGCCAGCAGCTTGGCCGGAGCGGGGTCATCAACTTTCTTT. Translation gives CASSLAGAGSSTFF.

The chain employs TRBV7-8 and TRBJ1-1; TRBD1 aligns across 9 bases. Germline V gene sequence: CDR1 SGHVS, CDR2 FQNEAQ. The CDR3 length is 17 residues. The V and J ends lost 7 bases and 3 bases, in that order; junction bases with no gene match: 15. The chain's CDR3 is CASKSGTGYFSDTEAFF. The CDR3 coding sequence is TGTGCCAGCAAATCCGGGACAGGGTATTTCTCGGACACTGAAGCTTTCTTT.

The DNA of the CDR3 is TGCGCCAGCAGCCGGCCTCGTACAGGGGGCCATGGCTACACCTTC. Protein: CASSRPRTGGHGYTF. The chain joins TRBV4-1 to TRBJ1-2; 9 bases agree with TRBD1. The CDR3 contains 15 residues. Germline loops: CDR1 MGHRA, CDR2 YSYEKL. V trimming: 4 bases; J trimming: 6 bases; junction bases outside the gene matches: 9.

The CDR3 reads CASSSTSGGDNEQFF. Written as DNA, the CDR3 is TGCGCCAGCAGCTCGACTAGCGGGGGGGACAATGAGCAGTTCTTC. The chain employs TRBV5-1 and TRBJ2-1, with 14 bases that match TRBD2. V gave up 3 bases and J gave up 5 bases; unmatched junction bases: 1. The CDR3 contains 15 residues. CDR1 SGHRS and CDR2 YFSETQ come from the germline V gene.

The genes are TRBV5-4 and TRBJ1-4; no reliable D call. CDR3 length: 13 residues. Trimming left V 3 bases short and J 8 bases short, with 11 bases between. Germline V gene data show CDR1 as SGHNT and CDR2 as YYREEE (reference sequence). The CDR3: CASSYQKAEKLFF. CDR3 bases: TGTGCCAGCAGCTACCAAAAGGCAGAAAAACTGTTTTTT.

Written as DNA, the CDR3 is TGTGCCAGCAGTTTATTTGGGGACCGGAGCTCCTACAATGAGCAGTTCTTC. This encodes CASSLFGDRSSYNEQFF. The chain has TRBV27 and TRBJ2-1, with D perhaps TRBD1 or TRBD2 (5 bases each). Germline CDR1 reads MNHEY; CDR2 reads SMNVEV (reference sequence). The CDR3 consists of 17 residues. The V and J ends lost 1 base and 0 bases respectively, with 13 bases between them.

This clone occurred once. The chain couples TRBV29-1 to TRBJ1-2; D possibly corresponds to TRBD1 (6 bases). Germline V gene data show CDR1 as SQVTM and CDR2 as ANQGSEA. V was clipped by 8 bases and J by 13 bases, with 17 bases between them. The CDR3 covers 10 residues. CDR3 DNA: TGCAGCCCCCACAGGGATTCAGGCACCTTC. This sequence encodes CSPHRDSGTF.

Only one count was recorded for this clone. This chain uses TRBV6-5 with TRBJ1-6; a weak D match, TRBD1 (5 bases). Germline lookup yields CDR1 MNHEY and CDR2 SVGAGI. CDR3 length equals 14 residues. V was shortened by 5 bases and J by 6 bases, with 11 bases between the two germline ends. CDR3 in DNA: TGTGCCAGCAGTACGACAGTCTTTAATTCACCCCTCCACTTT. As protein: CASSTTVFNSPLHF.

The genes are TRBV6-5 and TRBJ1-1; D perhaps matches TRBD1 (5 bases). Trimming cost V 6 bases and J 2 bases, with 7 bases left between them. Germline V CDR1 and CDR2: MNHEY, SVGAGI. CDR3 size: 12 residues. In DNA form, the CDR3 reads TGTGCCAGCAGCGGGGGAAACACTGAAGCTTTCTTT. It codes for CASSGGNTEAFF.

This clone was seen a single time. The chain recombines TRBV30 with TRBJ2-7; D unresolved. Trimming removed 2 bases from V and 2 bases from J, with 7 bases in between. The CDR3 loop spans 12 amino acids. From germline, CDR1 is GTSNPN and CDR2 SVGIG (reference sequence). The CDR3 protein is CAWSKGTYEQYF. In nucleotides, the CDR3 is TGTGCCTGGAGTAAGGGAACCTACGAGCAGTACTTC.

The chain carries TRBV5-4 and TRBJ2-4, with unresolved D. The V gene lost 0 bases and the J gene lost 1 base, with 14 bases spanning the gap. Per the germline V gene, CDR1 is SGHNT and CDR2 is YYREEE (reference sequence). The CDR3 contains 17 residues. The CDR3 loop is CASSLGLTASAKNIQYF. The CDR3 DNA reads TGTGCCAGCAGCTTGGGCCTCACCGCCTCTGCCAAAAACATTCAGTACTTC.

The chain has TRBV10-3 and TRBJ1-1; D is perhaps TRBD1 (5 bases). Between the trimmed V and J ends, which lost 9 bases and 3 bases, there was a span of 14 bases. Germline values: CDR1 ENHRY, CDR2 SYGVKD. The CDR3 totals 13 residues. The CDR3 here is CAIALGGYTEAFF. In DNA form, the CDR3 reads TGTGCCATTGCCCTGGGGGGTTACACTGAAGCTTTCTTT.

J is TRBJ2-2 and V is TRBV4-1, with D hard to call. Trimming removed 8 bases at V and 1 base at J, with 5 bases between. Germline loops: CDR1 MGHRA, CDR2 YSYEKL. The CDR3 is made up of 12 amino acids. The CDR3 loop is CASGKNTGELFF. The CDR3 bases are TGCGCCAGCGGCAAGAACACCGGGGAGCTGTTTTTT.

A word on this clone: The same CDR3 is also encoded by other DNA sequences in this sample. The chain couples TRBV30 to TRBJ1-2; no reliable D call. CDR1 and CDR2 from the germline V gene are GTSNPN and SVGIG (reference sequence). The CDR3 contains 11 residues. Trimming took off 0 bases at V and 8 bases at J, with 7 bases between the two ends. CDR3 nucleotide sequence: TGTGCCTGGAGTGTGGGAGGCGGCTACACCTTC. It is translated as CAWSVGGGYTF. Full variable domain (rest looked up from reference TRBV30 and TRBJ1-2): SQTIHQWPATLVQPVGSPLSLECTVEGTSNPNLYWYRQAAGRGLQLLFYSVGIGQISSEVPQNLSASRPQDRQFILSSKKLLLSDSGFYLCAWSVGGGYTFGSGTRLTVV.

This clone was seen a single time. The chain carries TRBV18 and TRBJ2-2, with D maybe TRBD1 (6 bases). Germline CDR1 KGHSH, CDR2 LQKENI. The germline V and J ends were trimmed by 1 base and 1 base, with 10 bases remaining between them. The CDR3 loop spans 16 amino acids. This CDR3 is CASSPRQAQNTGELFF. The CDR3 nucleotides read TGTGCCAGCTCACCACGACAGGCTCAGAACACCGGGGAGCTGTTTTTT.